The sequence of this T cell receptor beta chain was determined in a study of cytomegalovirus exposure and HLA in healthy donors. V was shortened by 4 bases and J by 4 bases, with 9 bases between the two germline ends. The CDR3 runs 13 residues. Germline loops: CDR1 LGHNA, CDR2 YSLEER. The PCR made use of 60 Vbeta and 13 Jbeta primers. Produced via immunoSEQ multiplex PCR; TCRdb's table is partial and in-frame only. The repertoire holds more than 85,000 clones, with roughly 76% as singletons. To note about this clone: Its target is unknown.

Study-wide results and caveats: Most TCR sequences showed up rarely, but some public TCRs showed up in many donors.

Material: PBMCs. This sequence originates from a man younger than 40 in good health and CMV-seropositive. The rearrangement links TRBV4-3 to TRBJ2-3; tentatively, D is TRBD2 (6 bases). Here the CDR3 reads CASSPRGADTQYF. CDR3 nucleotides: TGCGCCAGCAGCCCGCGGGGAGCAGATACGCAGTATTTT.